The present TCR beta chain was sequenced within a study of cytomegalovirus exposure and HLA in healthy donors. Germline CDR1 and CDR2: LNHDA and SQIVND (reference sequence). V was trimmed by 8 bases and J by 7 bases, leaving 8 bases between them. The length of the CDR3 is 10 residues. PCR employed 60 Vbeta and 13 Jbeta primers. The protocol was immunoSEQ multiplex PCR, while the TCRdb copy is restricted to in-frame clones and leaves out a portion. The sample includes 98,000 or so clones, 76% of them seen just once. This sequence originates from a man aged 35-49 years in good health and CMV-seronegative. This chain connects TRBV19 to TRBJ1-1; TRBD1 might be the D (5 bases). Sequences were obtained from PBMCs. The CDR3: CASQGGEAFF. The CDR3 coding sequence is TGTGCCAGTCAGGGCGGTGAAGCTTTCTTT.